The entry below gives a single T cell receptor (beta chain) sequence along with its context. Trimming cost V 3 bases and J 5 bases; bases outside gene matches: 4. Germline V gene sequence: CDR1 SGHTA, CDR2 FQGNSA. The CDR3 covers 15 residues. Sequencing was performed with immunoSEQ multiplex PCR; in TCRdb, only in-frame clones are kept and a portion is missing. The table records approximately 52,000 clones, 92% of them present only once. This sample is drawn from a study of T cell changes during pregnancy in multiple sclerosis. The sequencing here drew on CD4+ T cells from peripheral blood mononuclear cells, taken in the third trimester of pregnancy. This clonotype was sampled from a female donor with multiple sclerosis, enrolled in a pregnancy study. V and J are TRBV7-2 and TRBJ1-2; 12 bases map to TRBD1. Here the CDR3 reads CASSLGQGARYGYTF. CDR3 sequence (DNA): TGTGCCAGCAGCTTGGGACAGGGGGCAAGGTATGGCTACACCTTC.